These 17 T cell receptor beta chains were sequenced from one sample in a study of CD8+ T cells in alopecia areata. Reverse transcribed after extraction, RNA yielded cDNA as the sequencing template. Measured with immunoSEQ multiplex PCR; TCRdb has only the in-frame clones, and not every one. The repertoire holds 100,000 to 150,000 clones, approximately 48% seen once, with roughly a sixth in the top ten. The sample was CD8+ T cells sorted from blood, taken at week 0. The receptors derive from a human donor with alopecia areata.

The chain uses TRBV30 and TRBJ1-1, with D maybe TRBD1 (5 bases). Germline loops: CDR1 GTSNPN, CDR2 SVGIG (reference sequence). With 5 bases removed from V and 6 bases from J, the gap between germline ends came to 13 bases. The CDR3 has 12 residues. The chain's CDR3 is CAWWGGKAEAFF. DNA of the CDR3: TGTGCCTGGTGGGGGGGGAAGGCTGAAGCTTTCTTT.

This clone has more than one count but fewer than ten. The chain carries TRBV7-9 and TRBJ1-1, with no clear D. Germline CDR1 is SEHNR and CDR2 is FQNEAQ (reference sequence). This CDR3 has 12 residues. V lost 9 bases to trimming and J lost 0 bases, with 8 bases between them. The CDR3 DNA sequence: TGTGCCAGTGAAGGAGTGAACACTGAAGCTTTCTTT. Its protein product is CASEGVNTEAFF.

This clone was seen a handful of times. The chain carries TRBV4-1 and TRBJ2-3; 8 bases are shared with TRBD2. This CDR3 has 16 residues. CDR1 is MGHRA, CDR2 YSYEKL, per germline. With V trimmed by 4 bases and J by 2 bases, 8 bases remained unmatched. CDR3 DNA: TGCGCCAGCAGCCGTCGAGAGCGGGAGCTCACAGATACGCAGTATTTT. This translates into CASSRRERELTDTQYF.

The rearrangement uses TRBV4-1 and TRBJ2-5, with D possibly being TRBD1 (6 bases). Germline CDR1 is MGHRA and CDR2 is YSYEKL. Trimming cost V 0 bases and J 0 bases, with 8 bases left between them. The CDR3 consists of 15 residues. CDR3 residues: CASSQDRDNQETQYF. The CDR3 bases are TGCGCCAGCAGCCAAGATCGGGACAACCAAGAGACCCAGTACTTC.

This chain connects TRBV30 to TRBJ1-6, with D possibly being TRBD1 (5 bases). Trimming left V 4 bases short and J 5 bases short, with 9 bases between. CDR1 GTSNPN and CDR2 SVGIG come from the germline V gene (reference sequence). This CDR3 contains 13 residues. The CDR3 sequence is CAWTGQHNSPLHF. The CDR3 DNA follows: TGTGCCTGGACGGGGCAGCATAATTCACCCCTCCACTTT.

V gene TRBV4-3 combines with J gene TRBJ2-3; tentative D call: TRBD2 (7 bases). Germline V gene lookup returns CDR1 LGHNA and CDR2 YSLEER. V was trimmed by 0 bases and J by 4 bases, leaving 14 bases between them. The CDR3 contains 16 residues. The CDR3 reads CASSQDWGGEADTQYF. The CDR3 nucleotides read TGCGCCAGCAGCCAAGATTGGGGGGGCGAGGCAGATACGCAGTATTTT.

This clone has a handful of counts. The V gene is TRBV7-9, the J gene TRBJ2-6; maybe TRBD1 (5 bases). This CDR3 contains 18 residues. V shed 0 bases and J shed 0 bases, with 12 bases lying between them. Germline CDR1 SEHNR, CDR2 FQNEAQ (reference sequence). This chain's CDR3 is CASSLARDWGSGANVLTF. The CDR3 DNA reads TGTGCCAGCAGCTTAGCCAGGGATTGGGGCTCTGGGGCCAACGTCCTGACTTTC.

The V call is TRBV7-9, the J call TRBJ2-3, with TRBD2 identical over 7 bases. In germline, CDR1 is SEHNR, CDR2 FQNEAQ (reference sequence). The CDR3 is 16 residues long. Trimming took 2 bases from V and 2 from J; bases not matched to a gene: 7. This chain's CDR3 is CASSLPLAETTDTQYF. The CDR3 region has the DNA TGTGCCAGCAGCTTACCGCTAGCGGAGACCACAGATACGCAGTATTTT.

The genes are TRBV15 and TRBJ2-2, with a possible D match to TRBD2 (6 bases). Germline V gene lookup returns CDR1 LNHNV and CDR2 YYDKDF (reference sequence). CDR3 length: 18 residues. V gave up 4 bases and J gave up 0 bases, with 18 bases separating them. CDR3 in DNA: TGTGCCACCAGCACTAAAGGCGGGGCACGGTCGAACACCGGGGAGCTGTTTTTT. It translates to CATSTKGGARSNTGELFF.

The genes are TRBV6-6 and TRBJ1-1; perhaps TRBD1 as D (5 bases). Germline V gene data show CDR1 as MNHNY and CDR2 as SVGAGI (reference sequence). V dropped 7 bases and J dropped 2 bases, with 11 bases sitting between them. The CDR3 is 13 residues long. The CDR3 is CASITDRNTEAFF. DNA of the CDR3: TGTGCCAGCATCACCGACAGAAACACTGAAGCTTTCTTT.

V gene TRBV5-1 combines with J gene TRBJ1-1, with a weak D call TRBD1 (5 bases). V was trimmed by 2 bases and J by 4 bases, leaving 12 bases between them. Germline V gene data show CDR1 as SGHRS and CDR2 as YFSETQ. The CDR3 consists of 14 residues. The CDR3 protein is CASSFRPGGTEAFF. The CDR3 coding sequence is TGCGCCAGCAGCTTCCGACCCGGGGGCACTGAAGCTTTCTTT.

The chain is built from TRBV6-5 and TRBJ2-2, with D perhaps matching TRBD1 (5 bases). This CDR3 contains 14 residues. Germline CDR1 and CDR2: MNHEY and SVGAGI. The ends were cut back, 2 bases at V and 3 bases at J, with 7 bases in the middle. The DNA for the CDR3 is TGTGCCAGCAGTTACGGCAGGGACACCGGGGAGCTGTTTTTT. Its translation: CASSYGRDTGELFF.

V is TRBV4-3 and J is TRBJ2-1, with 13 nucleotides matching TRBD2. The germline gives CDR1 LGHNA, CDR2 YSLEER. V lost 3 bases and J lost 2; bases outside the gene matches: 1. The CDR3 loop spans 16 amino acids. Here the CDR3 reads CASSQTSGGPYNEQFF. The CDR3 coding sequence is TGCGCCAGCAGCCAGACTAGCGGGGGGCCCTACAATGAGCAGTTCTTC.

The chain uses TRBV29-1 and TRBJ2-3; no definite D call. CDR1 and CDR2 (germline): SQVTM, ANQGSEA. V shed 5 bases and J shed 0 bases, with 9 bases lying between them. This CDR3 is 13 amino acids long. The CDR3 spells CSVISSSTDTQYF. In DNA, the CDR3 is TGCAGCGTTATAAGTTCTAGCACAGATACGCAGTATTTT.

The V gene is TRBV29-1, the J gene TRBJ1-2; weak D call: TRBD1 (6 bases). The germline gives CDR1 SQVTM, CDR2 ANQGSEA. The CDR3 length is 15 residues. The V and J ends lost 4 bases and 0 bases respectively, with 15 bases between them. The CDR3 bases are TGCAGCGTTGTGGGGGCGGACACAACTAACTATGGCTACACCTTC. Amino acid sequence: CSVVGADTTNYGYTF. The full variable domain, its missing parts supplied by reference TRBV29-1 and TRBJ1-2, is SAVISQKPSRDICQRGTSLTIQCQVDSQVTMMFWYRQQPGQSLTLIATANQGSEATYESGFVIDKFPISRPNLTFSTLTVSNMSPEDSSIYLCSVVGADTTNYGYTFGSGTRLTVV.

For the CDR3, the DNA is TGTGCCAGCAGCCCGGTAAATGTAGGGTACGAGCAGTACTTC. Amino acids: CASSPVNVGYEQYF. The rearrangement uses TRBV27 and TRBJ2-7; D gene unclear. Germline CDR1 MNHEY, CDR2 SMNVEV (reference sequence). Trimming removed 6 bases from V and 4 bases from J, with 16 bases in between. CDR3 length equals 14 residues.

This clone was seen only a few times. J is TRBJ2-3 and V is TRBV29-1; D unresolved. CDR1 SQVTM and CDR2 ANQGSEA come from the germline V gene. There are 16 residues in the CDR3. Trimming stripped 5 bases from V and 2 bases from J, with 20 bases between. The CDR3 loop is CSVPPGQAPFTDTQYF. In DNA, the CDR3 is TGCAGCGTTCCCCCTGGGCAGGCCCCTTTCACAGATACGCAGTATTTT.